The 5 T cell receptor beta chains reported below all come from one sample, sequenced in a study of Graves' ophthalmopathy and Graves' hyperthyroidism. For repertoire sequencing, the TCR beta CDR3 regions were amplified from RNA transcripts. In the first round, RT-PCR was carried out with HTBI primers, and a multiplex PCR formed the second round. TCRdb re-called the multiplex PCR reads with MiXCR, one entry per CDR3 protein. The sample lists about 620,000 distinct CDR3 sequences, 20% to 25% occurring once. Sequenced sample: peripheral blood. These receptors came from a woman aged 18-29 years with stable Graves' hyperthyroidism. Some clones in this sample may be carry-over from other donors' samples.

This clonotype was seen ten or more times. This sequence joins TRBV28 and TRBJ1-1; TRBD1 might be the D (5 bases). Trimming took 3 bases from V and 2 from J, leaving 16 bases between them. Germline assignment: CDR1 MDHEN and CDR2 SYDVKM. This CDR3 comprises 16 residues. The CDR3 DNA reads as TGTGCCAGCAGTTTTACCTTGGACAAGATAAACACTGAAGCTTTCTTT. Translation gives CASSFTLDKINTEAFF.

For this clonotype: A much larger clone differs from this one at a single base, so this may be a read error. The chain has TRBV6-1 and TRBJ2-5; 8 positions match TRBD2. CDR1 and CDR2 from the germline V gene are MNHNS and SASEGT. The CDR3 runs 15 residues. The CDR3 region is CTSSIVAGSQETQYF. CDR3 nucleotides: TGTACCAGCAGTATAGTAGCGGGGAGCCAAGAGACCCAGTACTTC.

The chain joins TRBV13 to TRBJ1-5, with a tentative D call TRBD1 (6 bases). This CDR3 has 15 residues. V was trimmed by 0 bases and J by 9 bases, leaving 15 bases between them. Germline assignment: CDR1 PRHDT and CDR2 FYEKMQ (reference sequence). This chain's CDR3 is CASSLGGGGAPPQHF. The CDR3 DNA is TGTGCCAGCAGCTTAGGAGGTGGGGGGGCACCGCCCCAGCATTTT.

Many counts were recorded for this clonotype. The rearrangement joins TRBV20-1 to TRBJ2-7; TRBD1 or TRBD2 may be the D gene (7 bases each). The germline CDR1 and CDR2 sequences are DFQATT and SNEGSKA (reference sequence). The CDR3 covers 13 residues. V lost 6 bases, J lost 4 bases, and 16 bases lay in between. The CDR3 DNA is TGCAGTGCGGGGAGGGGGCAATTTTACGAGCAGTACTTC. Its translation: CSAGRGQFYEQYF.

The CDR3 is CAWSVRGRAEPEQYF. In DNA form, the CDR3 reads TGTGCCTGGAGTGTACGGGGCCGAGCAGAGCCCGAGCAGTACTTC. V is TRBV30 and J is TRBJ2-7, with D perhaps assigned TRBD1 or TRBD2 (5 bases each). Germline CDR1 reads GTSNPN; CDR2 reads SVGIG (reference sequence). V was cut by 0 bases and J by 6 bases, with 18 bases left in between. This CDR3 spans 15 amino acids. Filled out from reference TRBV30 and TRBJ2-7, the complete variable domain reads SQTIHQWPATLVQPVGSPLSLECTVEGTSNPNLYWYRQAAGRGLQLLFYSVGIGQISSEVPQNLSASRPQDRQFILSSKKLLLSDSGFYLCAWSVRGRAEPEQYFGPGTRLTVT.